This T cell receptor (beta chain) was sequenced for a study of cytomegalovirus exposure and HLA in healthy donors. J gave up 9 bases and V 5 bases, and 6 bases lay outside the gene matches. Germline CDR1 SGHNT, CDR2 YENEEA. The CDR3 length is 13 residues. Regarding this clone: Its target is unknown.

Study results and limitations: About 90% or about 30% of the time was how often most TCR beta V segments were productive, according to an earlier analysis. Roughly even sequencing depth across donors was the assumption behind the presence/absence analyses. Per a later analysis, 15,000 to 20,000 TCR beta sequences showed association with HLA alleles at 0.05 false discovery rate.

Use of 60 Vbeta and 13 Jbeta primers characterized the PCR. TCRdb keeps only in-frame clones here, not all; method: immunoSEQ multiplex PCR. The table includes 200,000 to 250,000 clones, 70% detected once. The rearrangement uses TRBV11-3 and TRBJ2-1; 8 bases align to TRBD1. The sequence was collected from a man aged 35 to 55 in good health and CMV-seropositive. The sequencing sample was made of PBMCs. CDR3 sequence: CASSGDRGFEQFF. For the CDR3, the DNA is TGTGCCAGCAGCGGAGACAGGGGCTTTGAGCAGTTCTTC.